This T cell receptor beta chain came from a study of blood T cell repertoires in COVID-19 (dated by TCRdb to 2020 to 2021). A note on the overall study: Samples covering the acute and convalescent phases of COVID-19 were provided by collaborators in the United States, Italy and Spain. Subjects who had been exposed to COVID-19, were actively infected with it, or had recovered from it provided the deeply sampled blood TCRbeta repertoires that made up the dataset. HLA class I and class II types, where available, came from metadata supplied by the sample provider rather than from assay-based typing. Samples were obtained from the ongoing ImmuneRACE study (first 160 participants) and from about 1,300 subjects provided by 6 global collaborators. The sample metadata nearly always contained a de-identified subject ID, COVID-19 status, age in years and sex. The prospective study material was composed of cDNA or gDNA derived from T cells, B-cell-depleted T cells, or PBMCs. The repertoires were made available in a free public database intended to serve as a resource for research on the immune response to SARS-CoV-2. General conclusions and limits of the study: Clinical and demographic metadata were provided uncurated, with the amount varying by source and participant.

TCRbeta CDR3 regions were amplified from genomic DNA by means of the immunoSEQ Assay, a bias-controlled multiplex PCR. The original pipeline was this. Nucleated cell counts per sample were estimated from amplification of reference gene primers within the assay. To quantify the absolute abundance of each unique TCRbeta CDR3 rearrangement, sequence reads were collapsed and filtered. For each sample, productive Simpson clonality was calculated as the square root of Simpson's diversity index across productive rearrangements. The table was pulled from immuneACCESS by TCRdb, which kept in-frame rearrangements only. Such tables lose some clones; where checked, under half of the loss comes from unresolved V genes, and the rest has no known cause. V, J and clone size are those of that table, while D and trimming were read from the DNA. In this sample the table shows roughly 100,000 clones, approximately 81% of which occur a single time. Of the sample, more than 1.5% is held by the ten largest clones.

The CDR3 spans 18 residues, from the cysteine through the phenylalanine. Only the CDR3 portion is preserved as DNA: 54 bases, with reading frame beginning at the first base. As regards this clone: Its specific antigen is unknown. Base qualities were left out, and no much larger clone turns up one base away.

The collaborating institutions used their own protocols to collect whole blood in K2EDTA tubes. For TCRbeta analysis, collaborator samples were shipped as frozen whole blood, as isolated PBMCs, or as DNA extracted from either sample type. Sequenced: peripheral blood. The receptor chain draws on TRBV21-1 and TRBJ1-5. TRBV21-1 is given as a pseudogene. The receptor was derived from a woman aged 70 to 79 with active or convalescent COVID-19. The CDR3 region: CASSKAEGRQGGRQPQHF. The DNA sequence is TGTGCCAGCAGCAAAGCGGAGGGGAGGCAGGGAGGCCGTCAGCCCCAGCATTTT.